A single sample is the source of the 22 T cell receptor beta chains below, sequenced in a study of regulatory and conventional T cells in RAG deficiency. TCRdb's copy holds only in-frame clones and misses some; the assay was immunoSEQ multiplex PCR. Of approximately 2,500 clones in the sample, just under 85% were seen once. The sorted conventional CD4+ T cells were CD25-low and CD127-high, with genomic DNA sequenced. The sequencing input was CD4+ effector T cells sorted from blood. The source is a human donor with RAG deficiency presenting as severe combined immunodeficiency.

This clone showed up just a few times. The chain employs TRBV5-1 and TRBJ2-5; 7 nucleotides agree with TRBD1. The CDR3 covers 14 residues. V trimming: 4 bases; J trimming: 4 bases; junction bases outside the gene matches: 7. Germline loops: CDR1 SGHRS, CDR2 YFSETQ. Written as DNA, the CDR3 is TGCGCCAGCAGCCCACAGGGGAGTGGAGAGACCCAGTACTTC. Translating it yields CASSPQGSGETQYF.

As for this clone: Other nucleotide sequences from this sample produce the same CDR3. The J gene is TRBJ2-5, the V gene TRBV10-3, with 7 bases that match TRBD1. Unmatched junction bases numbered 12, after V lost 0 bases and J lost 5 bases. CDR1 ENHRY and CDR2 SYGVKD come from the germline V gene. There are 17 residues in the CDR3. CDR3 sequence: CAISESIGGPLGETQYF. DNA for the CDR3: TGTGCCATCAGTGAGTCGATAGGGGGCCCCCTCGGGGAGACCCAGTACTTC.

The V gene is TRBV15, the J gene TRBJ2-5, with TRBD1 identical over 8 bases. Per germline, CDR1 LNHNV and CDR2 YYDKDF (reference sequence). The CDR3 runs 14 residues. V gave up 0 bases and J gave up 6 bases; unmatched junction bases: 3. The CDR3 region is CATSRDQGAQTQYF. DNA for the CDR3: TGTGCCACCAGCAGAGATCAGGGGGCGCAGACCCAGTACTTC.

The chain couples TRBV4-3 to TRBJ2-7; D unclear. The CDR3 is 14 amino acids. Trimming removed 1 base at V and 5 bases at J, with 12 bases between. Germline values: CDR1 LGHNA, CDR2 YSLEER. CDR3 amino acids: CASSQVTRRHEQYF. The DNA of the CDR3 is TGCGCCAGCAGCCAAGTCACCCGTCGCCACGAGCAGTACTTC.

The chain couples TRBV7-2 to TRBJ2-4; D unclear. Trimming shortened V by 2 bases and J by 0 bases, and 5 bases separated the two germline ends. The germline V gene has CDR1 SGHTA and CDR2 FQGNSA. The length of the CDR3 is 14 residues. The CDR3 is CASSLQVAKNIQYF. In DNA form, the CDR3 reads TGTGCCAGCAGCTTACAGGTAGCCAAAAACATTCAGTACTTC.

The chain has TRBV29-1 and TRBJ2-7; no reliable D call. Germline lookup yields CDR1 SQVTM and CDR2 ANQGSEA. Trimming cost V 3 bases and J 2 bases, with 11 bases left between them. This CDR3 is built from 13 residues. The CDR3 DNA follows: TGCAGCGTTGACAGGTTATCTCCCTACGAGCAGTACTTC. Protein: CSVDRLSPYEQYF.

This chain links TRBV6-1 with TRBJ2-5; 10 bases agree with TRBD2. V dropped 2 bases and J dropped 5; count of bases not matched to a gene: 8. The germline V gene encodes CDR1 MNHNS and CDR2 SASEGT. The length of the CDR3 is 16 residues. CDR3 DNA sequence: TGTGCCAGCAGTGAAATCCCAGCGGGGGGGAGGGAGACCCAGTACTTC. This translates into CASSEIPAGGRETQYF.

V usage is TRBV28 and J usage is TRBJ2-2; TRBD1 matches at 9 bases. Germline-derived CDR1 and CDR2 are MDHEN and SYDVKM. V shed 11 bases, J shed 7 bases, and the junction held 14 bases outside the gene matches. The CDR3 sequence is 15 residues long. DNA for the CDR3: TGTGCCTCCCAATTCCGGGACAGGGAGGGCGGGGAGCTGTTTTTT. It yields the protein CASQFRDREGGELFF.

This chain links TRBV5-1 with TRBJ2-7, with D tentatively TRBD1 (5 bases). CDR1 and CDR2 (germline): SGHRS, YFSETQ. Trimming pared 4 bases from V and 1 base from J, leaving 15 bases between. The CDR3 is 15 residues long. DNA of the CDR3: TGCGCCAGCAGCGAAGGACAAATATTTTCCTACGAGCAGTACTTC. It yields the protein CASSEGQIFSYEQYF. The entire variable domain, with the rest obtained from reference TRBV5-1 and TRBJ2-7, is as follows: KAGVTQTPRYLIKTRGQQVTLSCSPISGHRSVSWYQQTPGQGLQFLFEYFSETQRNKGNFPGRFSGRQFSNSRSEMNVSTLELGDSALYLCASSEGQIFSYEQYFGPGTRLTVT.

The chain couples TRBV7-2 to TRBJ2-3; 9 bases are shared with TRBD2. Germline CDR1 and CDR2: SGHTA and FQGNSA. The junction had 4 bases not matched to a gene; V was cut back by 2 bases and J by 4 bases. The CDR3 totals 15 residues. The CDR3 loop reads CASSLIIAGADTQYF. The CDR3 nucleotides are TGTGCCAGCAGCTTAATAATAGCGGGAGCAGATACGCAGTATTTT.

The V gene is TRBV9, the J gene TRBJ2-3; 7 bases fit TRBD1. The J segment lost 0 bases and the V segment lost 0 bases, leaving 4 bases of the junction unmatched. The CDR3 covers 16 residues. Germline assignment: CDR1 SGDLS and CDR2 YYNGEE. Here the CDR3 DNA reads TGTGCCAGCAGCGTAGGAACAGGGGTCAGCACAGATACGCAGTATTTT. It translates to CASSVGTGVSTDTQYF.

The V gene is TRBV4-1, the J gene TRBJ2-7, with D unresolved. The CDR3 sequence is 14 residues long. V was clipped by 4 bases and J by 3 bases, with 13 bases between them. Germline CDR1 reads MGHRA; CDR2 reads YSYEKL. CDR3 residues: CASSRTVLSYEQYF. The CDR3 bases are TGCGCCAGCAGCCGGACGGTCCTGAGCTACGAGCAGTACTTC.

The chain employs TRBV28 and TRBJ2-7, with a weak D call TRBD2 (6 bases). Germline V gives CDR1 MDHEN, CDR2 SYDVKM. Deletions cut 6 bases from V and 1 base from J, with 13 bases between. This CDR3 region has 14 residues. The CDR3 bases are TGTGCCAGCAGATATGGGGGAGGTTCCTACGAGCAGTACTTC. Protein: CASRYGGGSYEQYF.

The CDR3 here is CASSVLAGDTGELFF. The CDR3 DNA reads as TGTGCCAGCAGCGTACTAGCGGGAGACACCGGGGAGCTGTTTTTT. The gene calls are TRBV9 and TRBJ2-2, with 10 nucleotides matching TRBD2. This CDR3 comprises 15 residues. CDR1 is SGDLS, CDR2 YYNGEE, per germline. V lost 1 base, J lost 3 bases, and 0 bases stayed unmatched.

This clone appeared a few times. The chain uses TRBV6-6 and TRBJ2-7, with D uncertain. Germline lookup yields CDR1 MNHNY and CDR2 SVGAGI (reference sequence). The CDR3 length is 14 residues. The V end lost 2 bases, the J end lost 2 bases, and 10 bases lay between the germline ends. CDR3 DNA sequence: TGTGCCAGCAGTTACCAGGCTCTGACCTACGAGCAGTACTTC. Its protein is CASSYQALTYEQYF.

CDR3 protein: CASSVEAQGAYEQYF. CDR3 nucleotides: TGTGCCAGCAGCGTAGAGGCGCAGGGGGCTTACGAGCAGTACTTC. This chain joins TRBV9 and TRBJ2-7; 8 nucleotides align to TRBD1. The CDR3 is 15 residues long. The trim removed 0 bases at V and 4 bases at J, leaving 6 bases unmatched. Looked up from germline, CDR1 is SGDLS and CDR2 is YYNGEE.

The rearrangement links TRBV7-2 to TRBJ2-4, with D perhaps matching TRBD1 or TRBD2 (5 bases each). Germline CDR1 reads SGHTA; CDR2 reads FQGNSA. V dropped 7 bases and J dropped 5 bases, with 24 bases sitting between them. The CDR3 consists of 17 residues. CDR3 nucleotide sequence: TGTGCCAGCACCCCAGGGCCGGGACGCAATCCCCAAAACATTCAGTACTTC. This sequence encodes CASTPGPGRNPQNIQYF.

This chain joins TRBV6-1 and TRBJ2-6; D remains ambiguous. V dropped 7 bases and J dropped 5 bases, with 15 bases sitting between them. The CDR3 is made up of 15 amino acids. Germline CDR1 reads MNHNS; CDR2 reads SASEGT. CDR3 in amino acids: CASIQGRVWANVLTF. Written as DNA, the CDR3 is TGTGCCAGCATTCAAGGCCGGGTCTGGGCCAACGTCCTGACTTTC.

This chain links TRBV7-2 with TRBJ2-3; possibly TRBD1 for D (5 bases). CDR1 and CDR2 from the germline V gene are SGHTA and FQGNSA. Trimming removed 1 base from V and 0 bases from J, with 17 bases in between. The CDR3 runs 18 residues. The DNA of the CDR3 is TGTGCCAGCAGCTTAGGCCGCCGACAGCAGGACAGCACAGATACGCAGTATTTT. This sequence encodes CASSLGRRQQDSTDTQYF.

The V call is TRBV5-4, the J call TRBJ2-6; D not resolved. This CDR3 has 15 amino acids. Germline V gives CDR1 SGHNT, CDR2 YYREEE (reference sequence). V was trimmed by 2 bases and J by 0 bases, leaving 6 bases between them. The CDR3 DNA is TGTGCCAGCAGCTTTAGGGCCTCTGGGGCCAACGTCCTGACTTTC. Translating it yields CASSFRASGANVLTF.

DNA for the CDR3: TGCGCCAGCAGCTTGAGTCTCGGCTCCGGCGATTCACCCCTCCACTTT. Translating gives CASSLSLGSGDSPLHF. V gene TRBV5-1 combines with J gene TRBJ1-6; no clear D. CDR3 length: 16 amino acids. The ends were cut back, 1 base at V and 8 bases at J, with 16 bases in the middle. Germline V gives CDR1 SGHRS, CDR2 YFSETQ.

Regarding this clone: Other DNA sequences within the sample encode an identical CDR3. V gene TRBV6-6 combines with J gene TRBJ2-1; D possibly uses TRBD1 or TRBD2 (5 bases each). The germline V gene encodes CDR1 MNHNY and CDR2 SVGAGI (reference sequence). Between the trimmed V and J ends, which lost 2 bases and 10 bases, there was a span of 9 bases. CDR3 length: 12 residues. CDR3 nucleotide sequence: TGTGCCAGCAGTTACGGGGACCGCGAGCAGTTCTTC. It codes for CASSYGDREQFF.